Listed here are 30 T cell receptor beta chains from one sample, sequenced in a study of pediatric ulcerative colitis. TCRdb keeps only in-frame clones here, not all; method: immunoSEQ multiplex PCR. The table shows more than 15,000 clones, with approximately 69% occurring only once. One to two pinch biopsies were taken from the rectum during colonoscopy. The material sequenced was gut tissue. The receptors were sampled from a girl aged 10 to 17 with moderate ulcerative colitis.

The CDR3 nucleotides read TGCGCCAGCAGTAAGGATTCTGGAAACACCATATATTTT. Its translation is CASSKDSGNTIYF. This chain joins TRBV5-1 and TRBJ1-3; D gene ambiguous. Germline V gene data show CDR1 as SGHRS and CDR2 as YFSETQ. This CDR3 comprises 13 residues. The ends were cut back, 5 bases at V and 1 base at J, with 7 bases in the middle.

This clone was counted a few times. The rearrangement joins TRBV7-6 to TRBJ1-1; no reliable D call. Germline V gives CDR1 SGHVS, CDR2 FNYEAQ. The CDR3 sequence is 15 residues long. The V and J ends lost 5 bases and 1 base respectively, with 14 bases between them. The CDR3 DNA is TGTGCCAGCAGCGAACTCTACCGGGAGAACACTGAAGCTTTCTTT. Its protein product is CASSELYRENTEAFF.

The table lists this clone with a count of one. This CDR3 is CASSWTVLNTEAFF. Written as DNA, the CDR3 is TGCGCCAGCAGCTGGACAGTATTGAACACTGAAGCTTTCTTT. The chain recombines TRBV5-1 with TRBJ1-1; D is possibly TRBD1 (6 bases). The CDR3 is 14 residues long. V dropped 3 bases and J dropped 0 bases, with 9 bases sitting between them. The germline V gene encodes CDR1 SGHRS and CDR2 YFSETQ.

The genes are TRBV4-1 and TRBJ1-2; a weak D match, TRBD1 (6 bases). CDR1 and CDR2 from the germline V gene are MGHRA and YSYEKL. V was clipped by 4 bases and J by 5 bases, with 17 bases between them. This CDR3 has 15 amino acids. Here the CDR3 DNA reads TGCGCCAGCAGCCTACACAGGGAATGGCAGTATGGCTACACCTTC. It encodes CASSLHREWQYGYTF.

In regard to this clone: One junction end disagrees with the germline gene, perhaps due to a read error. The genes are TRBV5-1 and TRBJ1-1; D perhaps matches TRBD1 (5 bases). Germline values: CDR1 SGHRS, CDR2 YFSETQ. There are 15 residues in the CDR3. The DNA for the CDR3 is TGCGCCAGCAGCCAACGTCCCGGGACGTCTGTCGATGGGGTCTTT. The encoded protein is CASSQRPGTSVDGVF.

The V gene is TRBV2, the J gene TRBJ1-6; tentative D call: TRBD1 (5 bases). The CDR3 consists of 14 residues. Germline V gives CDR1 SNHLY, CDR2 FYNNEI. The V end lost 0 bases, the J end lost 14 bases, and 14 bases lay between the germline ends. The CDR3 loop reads CASSEALSTGTLHF. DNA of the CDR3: TGTGCCAGCAGTGAAGCCCTTTCAACAGGCACCCTCCACTTT. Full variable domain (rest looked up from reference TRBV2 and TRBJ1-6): EPEVTQTPSHQVTQMGQEVILRCVPISNHLYFYWYRQILGQKVEFLVSFYNNEISEKSEIFDDQFSVERPDGSNFTLKIRSTKLEDSAMYFCASSEALSTGTLHFGNGTRLTVT.

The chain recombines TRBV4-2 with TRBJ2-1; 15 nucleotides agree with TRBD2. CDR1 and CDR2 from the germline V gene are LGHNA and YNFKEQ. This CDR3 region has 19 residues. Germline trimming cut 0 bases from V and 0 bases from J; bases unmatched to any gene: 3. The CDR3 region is CASSQEGLAGGLSYNEQFF. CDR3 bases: TGTGCCAGCAGCCAAGAGGGACTAGCGGGGGGCCTCTCCTACAATGAGCAGTTCTTC.

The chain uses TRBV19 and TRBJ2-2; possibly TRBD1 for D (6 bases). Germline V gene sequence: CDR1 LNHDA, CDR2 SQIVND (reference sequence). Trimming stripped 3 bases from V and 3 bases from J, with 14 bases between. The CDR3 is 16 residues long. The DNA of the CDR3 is TGTGCCAGTAGTATGAGTCTGGGGGCCGACACCGGGGAGCTGTTTTTT. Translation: CASSMSLGADTGELFF.

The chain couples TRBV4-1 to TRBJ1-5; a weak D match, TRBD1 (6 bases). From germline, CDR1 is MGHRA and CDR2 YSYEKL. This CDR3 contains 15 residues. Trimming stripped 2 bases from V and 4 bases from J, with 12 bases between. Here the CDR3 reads CASSQPGQMNQPQHF. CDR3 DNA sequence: TGCGCCAGCAGCCAACCGGGACAAATGAATCAGCCCCAGCATTTT.

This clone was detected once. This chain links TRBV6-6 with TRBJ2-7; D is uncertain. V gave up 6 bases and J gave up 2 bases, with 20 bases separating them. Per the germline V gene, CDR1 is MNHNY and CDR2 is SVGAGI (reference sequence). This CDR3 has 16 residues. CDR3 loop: CASRGHNDIGAYEQYF. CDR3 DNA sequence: TGTGCCAGCAGGGGCCACAACGACATCGGAGCCTACGAGCAGTACTTC.

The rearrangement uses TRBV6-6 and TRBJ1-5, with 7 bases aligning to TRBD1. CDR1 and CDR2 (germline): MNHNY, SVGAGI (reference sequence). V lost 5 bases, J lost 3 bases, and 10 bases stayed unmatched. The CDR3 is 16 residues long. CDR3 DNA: TGTGCCAGCAGTAGCTTTAGGACAGGAAACAATCAGCCCCAGCATTTT. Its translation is CASSSFRTGNNQPQHF.

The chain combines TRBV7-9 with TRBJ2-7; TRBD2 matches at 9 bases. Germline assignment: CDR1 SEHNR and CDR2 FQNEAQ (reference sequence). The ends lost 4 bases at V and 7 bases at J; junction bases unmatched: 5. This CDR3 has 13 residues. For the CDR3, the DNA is TGTGCCAGCAGCTCTAGCGGGGTCGGGGAGCAGTACTTC. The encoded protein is CASSSSGVGEQYF.

CDR3 DNA sequence: TGTGCCAGCAGTGAATCCGGACCCTTCTATGGCTACACCTTC. This encodes CASSESGPFYGYTF. V usage is TRBV2 and J usage is TRBJ1-2; D not resolved. Germline values: CDR1 SNHLY, CDR2 FYNNEI. CDR3 length equals 14 residues. V dropped 2 bases and J dropped 4 bases, with 11 bases sitting between them.

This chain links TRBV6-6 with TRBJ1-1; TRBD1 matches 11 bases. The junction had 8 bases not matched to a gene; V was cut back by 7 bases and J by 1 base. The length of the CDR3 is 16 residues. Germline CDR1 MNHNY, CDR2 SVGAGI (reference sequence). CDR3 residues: CASKTGQGARNTEAFF. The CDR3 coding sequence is TGTGCCAGCAAAACAGGACAGGGGGCGCGGAACACTGAAGCTTTCTTT.

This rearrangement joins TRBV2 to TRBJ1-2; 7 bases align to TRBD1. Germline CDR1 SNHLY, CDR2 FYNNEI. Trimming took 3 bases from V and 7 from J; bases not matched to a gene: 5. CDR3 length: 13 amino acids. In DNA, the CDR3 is TGTGCCAGCAGTGACTCAGGGGGAGCTGGCTACACCTTC. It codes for CASSDSGGAGYTF.

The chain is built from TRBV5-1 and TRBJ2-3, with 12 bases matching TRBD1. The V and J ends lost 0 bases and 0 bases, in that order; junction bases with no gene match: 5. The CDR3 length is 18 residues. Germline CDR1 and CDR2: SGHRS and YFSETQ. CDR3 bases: TGCGCCAGCAGCTTGGCTCCGGGACAGGGGGCGAGCACAGATACGCAGTATTTT. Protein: CASSLAPGQGASTDTQYF.

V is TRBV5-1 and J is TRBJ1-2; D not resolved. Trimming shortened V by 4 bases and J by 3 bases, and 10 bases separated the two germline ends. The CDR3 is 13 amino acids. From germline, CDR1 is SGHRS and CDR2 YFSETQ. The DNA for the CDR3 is TGCGCCAGCAGCGTGGAAGGGTACTATGGCTACACCTTC. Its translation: CASSVEGYYGYTF.

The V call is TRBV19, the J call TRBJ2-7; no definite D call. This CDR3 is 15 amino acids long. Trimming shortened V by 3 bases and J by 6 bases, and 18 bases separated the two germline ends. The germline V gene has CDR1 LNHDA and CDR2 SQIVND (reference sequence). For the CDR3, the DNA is TGTGCCAGTAGTATCGCCACAGCTCCATTCTCCGAGCAGTACTTC. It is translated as CASSIATAPFSEQYF.

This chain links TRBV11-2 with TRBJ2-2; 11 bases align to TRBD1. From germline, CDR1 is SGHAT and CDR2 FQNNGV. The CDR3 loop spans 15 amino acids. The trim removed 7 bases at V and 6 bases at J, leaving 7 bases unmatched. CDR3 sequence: CASTVGQGASGELFF. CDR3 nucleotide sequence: TGTGCCAGCACCGTTGGACAGGGGGCGTCCGGGGAGCTGTTTTTT.

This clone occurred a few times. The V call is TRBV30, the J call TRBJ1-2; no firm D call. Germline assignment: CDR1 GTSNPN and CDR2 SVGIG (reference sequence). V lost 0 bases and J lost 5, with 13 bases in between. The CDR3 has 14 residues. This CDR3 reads CAWSVRTQNYGYTF. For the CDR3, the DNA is TGTGCCTGGAGTGTACGAACTCAGAATTATGGCTACACCTTC.

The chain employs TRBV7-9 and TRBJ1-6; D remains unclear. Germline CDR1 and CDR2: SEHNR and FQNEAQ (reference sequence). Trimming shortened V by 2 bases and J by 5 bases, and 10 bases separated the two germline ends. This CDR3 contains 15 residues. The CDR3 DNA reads TGTGCCAGCAGCTTAACCCGCGGAGATAATTCACCCCTCCACTTT. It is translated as CASSLTRGDNSPLHF.

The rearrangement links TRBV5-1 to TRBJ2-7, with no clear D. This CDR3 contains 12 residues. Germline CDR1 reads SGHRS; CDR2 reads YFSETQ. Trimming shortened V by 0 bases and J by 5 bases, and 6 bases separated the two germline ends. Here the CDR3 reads CASSLEVNEQYF. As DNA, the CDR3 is TGCGCCAGCAGCTTGGAGGTCAACGAGCAGTACTTC.

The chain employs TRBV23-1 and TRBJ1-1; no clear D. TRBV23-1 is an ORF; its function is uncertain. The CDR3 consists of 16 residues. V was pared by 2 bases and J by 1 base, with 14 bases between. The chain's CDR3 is CASSQDREGENTEAFF. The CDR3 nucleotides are TGCGCCAGCAGTCAAGACCGCGAGGGAGAGAACACTGAAGCTTTCTTT.

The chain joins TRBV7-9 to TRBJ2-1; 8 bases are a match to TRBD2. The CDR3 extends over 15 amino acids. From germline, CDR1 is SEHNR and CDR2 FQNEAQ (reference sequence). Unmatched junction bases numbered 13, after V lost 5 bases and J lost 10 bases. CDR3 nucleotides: TGTGCCAGCAGCCCCCCGTCGGGAGGGCCGGGGGAGCAGTTCTTC. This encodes CASSPPSGGPGEQFF.

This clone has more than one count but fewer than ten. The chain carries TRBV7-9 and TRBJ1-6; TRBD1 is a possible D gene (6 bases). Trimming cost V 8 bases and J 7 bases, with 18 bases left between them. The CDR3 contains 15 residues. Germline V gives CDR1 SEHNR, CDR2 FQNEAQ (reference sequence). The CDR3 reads CASGGTGTRNSPLHF. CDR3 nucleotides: TGTGCCAGCGGGGGGACCGGGACAAGAAATTCACCCCTCCACTTT.

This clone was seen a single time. CDR3 bases: TGTGCCAGTAGTATAGTTGGGTCCTCCTACGAGCAGTACTTC. It encodes CASSIVGSSYEQYF. The genes are TRBV19 and TRBJ2-7; no clear D. This CDR3 has 14 residues. Trimming removed 1 base from V and 0 bases from J, with 7 bases in between. Germline V lookup: CDR1 LNHDA, CDR2 SQIVND (reference sequence).

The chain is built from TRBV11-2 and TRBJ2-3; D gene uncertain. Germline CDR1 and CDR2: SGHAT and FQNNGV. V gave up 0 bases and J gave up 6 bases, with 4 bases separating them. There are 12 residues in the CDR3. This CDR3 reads CASSLDRDTQYF. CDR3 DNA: TGTGCCAGCAGCTTAGACCGGGATACGCAGTATTTT.

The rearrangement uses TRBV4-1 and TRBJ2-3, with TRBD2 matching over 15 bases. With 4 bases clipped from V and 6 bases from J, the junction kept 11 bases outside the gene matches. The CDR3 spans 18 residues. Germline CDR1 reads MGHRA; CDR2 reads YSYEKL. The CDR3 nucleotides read TGCGCCAGCAGCCCGGACGGACTAGCGGGGGGGTCTGTGGATACGCAGTATTTT. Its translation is CASSPDGLAGGSVDTQYF.

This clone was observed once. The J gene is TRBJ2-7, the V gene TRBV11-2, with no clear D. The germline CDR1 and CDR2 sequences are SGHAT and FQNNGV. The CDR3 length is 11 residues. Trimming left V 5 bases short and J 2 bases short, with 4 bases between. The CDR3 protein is CASSPAYEQYF. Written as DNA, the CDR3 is TGTGCCAGCAGCCCCGCCTACGAGCAGTACTTC.

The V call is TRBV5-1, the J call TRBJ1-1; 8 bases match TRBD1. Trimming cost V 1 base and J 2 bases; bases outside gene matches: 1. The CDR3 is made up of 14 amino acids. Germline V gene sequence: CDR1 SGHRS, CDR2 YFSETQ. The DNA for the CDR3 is TGCGCCAGCAGCTTGCAGGGGGCCAACACTGAAGCTTTCTTT. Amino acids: CASSLQGANTEAFF.